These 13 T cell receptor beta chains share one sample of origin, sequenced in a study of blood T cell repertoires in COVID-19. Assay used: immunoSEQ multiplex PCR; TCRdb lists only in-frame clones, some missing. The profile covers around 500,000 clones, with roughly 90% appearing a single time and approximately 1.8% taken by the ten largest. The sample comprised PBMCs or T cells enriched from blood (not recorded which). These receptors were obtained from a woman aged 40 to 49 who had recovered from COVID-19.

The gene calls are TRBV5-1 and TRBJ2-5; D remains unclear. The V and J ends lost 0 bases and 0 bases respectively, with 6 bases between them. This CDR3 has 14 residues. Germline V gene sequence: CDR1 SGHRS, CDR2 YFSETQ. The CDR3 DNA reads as TGCGCCAGCAGCTTGGGGCTCTACCAAGAGACCCAGTACTTC. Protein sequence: CASSLGLYQETQYF.

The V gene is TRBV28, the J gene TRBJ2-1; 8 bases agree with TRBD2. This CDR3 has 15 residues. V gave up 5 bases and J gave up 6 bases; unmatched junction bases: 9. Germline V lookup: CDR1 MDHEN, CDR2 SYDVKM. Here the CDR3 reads CASSPSSGLRNEQFF. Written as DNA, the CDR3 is TGTGCCAGCAGTCCGTCTAGCGGGTTGCGCAATGAGCAGTTCTTC.

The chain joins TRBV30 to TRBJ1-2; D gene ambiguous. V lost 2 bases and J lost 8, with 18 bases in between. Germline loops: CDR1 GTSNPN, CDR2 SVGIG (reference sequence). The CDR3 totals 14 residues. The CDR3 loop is CAWSSTRPRVGYTF. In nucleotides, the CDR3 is TGTGCCTGGAGTTCGACCAGGCCGAGGGTCGGCTACACCTTC.

CDR3: CASSINFQGPGYTF. The DNA for the CDR3 is TGTGCCAGTAGTATCAATTTTCAGGGGCCGGGCTACACCTTC. V and J are TRBV19 and TRBJ1-2; tentative D call: TRBD1 (6 bases). V lost 3 bases to trimming and J lost 8 bases, with 16 bases between them. This CDR3 has 14 residues. The V gene's germline CDR1 is LNHDA and CDR2 SQIVND (reference sequence). Looking up the rest from reference TRBV19 and TRBJ1-2 gives the full variable domain: DGGITQSPKYLFRKEGQNVTLSCEQNLNHDAMYWYRQDPGQGLRLIYYSQIVNDFQKGDIAEGYSVSREKKESFPLTVTSAQKNPTAFYLCASSINFQGPGYTFGSGTRLTVV.

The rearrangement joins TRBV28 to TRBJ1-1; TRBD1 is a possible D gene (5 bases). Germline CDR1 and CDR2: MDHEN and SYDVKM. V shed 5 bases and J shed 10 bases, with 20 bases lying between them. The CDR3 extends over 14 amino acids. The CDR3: CASSPASWGDGAFF. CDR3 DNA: TGTGCCAGCAGTCCAGCCTCGTGGGGGGATGGAGCTTTCTTT.

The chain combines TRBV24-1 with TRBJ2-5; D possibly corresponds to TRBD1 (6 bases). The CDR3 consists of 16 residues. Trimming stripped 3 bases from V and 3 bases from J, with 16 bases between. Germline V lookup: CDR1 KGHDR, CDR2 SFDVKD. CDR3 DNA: TGTGCCACCAGTGATACGCGGGCAGGGGCTAAAGAGACCCAGTACTTC. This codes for CATSDTRAGAKETQYF.

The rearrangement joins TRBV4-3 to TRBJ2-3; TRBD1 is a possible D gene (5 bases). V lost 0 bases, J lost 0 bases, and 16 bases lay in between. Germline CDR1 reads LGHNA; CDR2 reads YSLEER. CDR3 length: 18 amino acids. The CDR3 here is CASSQDNIRASSTDTQYF. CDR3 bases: TGCGCCAGCAGCCAAGATAATATCAGGGCCTCCAGCACAGATACGCAGTATTTT.

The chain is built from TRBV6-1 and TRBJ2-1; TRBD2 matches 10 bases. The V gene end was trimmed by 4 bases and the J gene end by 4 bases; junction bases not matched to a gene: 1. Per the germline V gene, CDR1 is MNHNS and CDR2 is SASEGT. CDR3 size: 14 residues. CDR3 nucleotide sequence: TGTGCCAGCAGTGGAGCGGGAGGGTACAATGAGCAGTTCTTC. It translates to CASSGAGGYNEQFF.

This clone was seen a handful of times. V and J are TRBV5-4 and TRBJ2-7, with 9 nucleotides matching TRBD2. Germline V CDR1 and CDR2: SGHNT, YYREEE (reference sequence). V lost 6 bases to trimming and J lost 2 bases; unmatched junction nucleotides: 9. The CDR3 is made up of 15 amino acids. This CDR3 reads CASTLGGREAYEQYF. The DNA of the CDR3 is TGTGCCAGCACCCTTGGCGGGAGGGAGGCCTACGAGCAGTACTTC.

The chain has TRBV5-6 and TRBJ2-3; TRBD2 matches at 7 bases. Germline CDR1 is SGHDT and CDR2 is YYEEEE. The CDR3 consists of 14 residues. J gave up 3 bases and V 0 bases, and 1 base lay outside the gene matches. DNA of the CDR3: TGTGCCAGCAGCTTGGGAGCGGGGACAGATACGCAGTATTTT. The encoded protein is CASSLGAGTDTQYF.

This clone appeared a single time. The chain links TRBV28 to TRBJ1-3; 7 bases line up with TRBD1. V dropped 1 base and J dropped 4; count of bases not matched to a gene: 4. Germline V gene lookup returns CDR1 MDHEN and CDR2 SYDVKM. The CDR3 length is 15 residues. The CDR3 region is CASSLLPGGGNTIYF. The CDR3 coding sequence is TGTGCCAGCAGTTTATTGCCAGGGGGAGGAAACACCATATATTTT.

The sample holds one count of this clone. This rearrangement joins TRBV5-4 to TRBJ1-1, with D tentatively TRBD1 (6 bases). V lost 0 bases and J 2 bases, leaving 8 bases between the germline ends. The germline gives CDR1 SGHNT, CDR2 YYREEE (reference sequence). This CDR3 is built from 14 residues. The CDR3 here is CASSLAGENTEAFF. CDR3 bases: TGTGCCAGCAGCTTGGCAGGGGAAAACACTGAAGCTTTCTTT.

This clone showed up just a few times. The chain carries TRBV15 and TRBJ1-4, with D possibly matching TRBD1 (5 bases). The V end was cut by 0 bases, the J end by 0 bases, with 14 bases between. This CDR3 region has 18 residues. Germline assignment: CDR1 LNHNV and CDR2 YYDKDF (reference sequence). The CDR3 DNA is TGTGCCACCAGCAGAGATGAAATAGGGGCCGCAACTAATGAAAAACTGTTTTTT. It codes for CATSRDEIGAATNEKLFF. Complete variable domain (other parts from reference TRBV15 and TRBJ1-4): DAMVIQNPRYQVTQFGKPVTLSCSQTLNHNVMYWYQQKSSQAPKLLFHYYDKDFNNEADTPDNFQSRRPNTSFCFLDIRSPGLGDTAMYLCATSRDEIGAATNEKLFFGSGTQLSVL.